The T cell receptor (beta chain) described here comes from a study of blood T cell repertoires in COVID-19. Study-level information: Acute and convalescent COVID-19 samples came from the United States, Italy and Spain. Nucleic acid was either cDNA or gDNA, and it came from T cells, B-cell-depleted T cells, or PBMCs.

Sequencing was performed with immunoSEQ multiplex PCR; in TCRdb, only in-frame clones are kept and a portion is missing. The data contain around 250,000 clones, roughly 84% of them singletons. Germline CDR1 SGHNT, CDR2 YENEEA. The CDR3 has 14 residues. Germline trimming cut 1 base from V and 4 bases from J; bases unmatched to any gene: 3. This TCR came from a woman aged 40-49 years who had recovered from COVID-19. The sequencing sample was made of peripheral blood. The genes are TRBV11-3 and TRBJ2-7; 8 nucleotides agree with TRBD2. CDR3 nucleotides: TGTGCCAGCAGCTTAGCGGGGGGGAGATACGAGCAGTACTTC. As protein: CASSLAGGRYEQYF.